There are many counts of the clone carrying this T cell receptor (beta chain). The antigen remains undetermined. The sample is drawn from a study of CD8 T cells in ankylosing spondylitis. Study-wide results and caveats: One TCR beta motif, made up of under ten highly homologous variants, appeared characteristic of ankylosing spondylitis blood.

The length of the CDR3 is 13 residues. Germline V gene lookup returns CDR1 DFQATT and CDR2 SNEGSKA (reference sequence). Deletions cut 4 bases from V and 0 bases from J, with 10 bases between. As the method for making TCR beta libraries, quantitative 5'-RACE with molecular barcodes was used. TCRdb analysed the 5' RACE reads with MiXCR anew, one entry per CDR3 protein. Of about 510,000 distinct CDR3 sequences listed, less than 6% are singletons. The sequence was collected from a male donor with ankylosing spondylitis. The chain combines TRBV20-1 with TRBJ2-7; D is uncertain. The sequenced material came from blood, either unsorted or a sorted T cell fraction (not recorded which). Here the CDR3 reads CSATHSTSYEQYF. CDR3 nucleotide sequence: TGCAGTGCTACCCACTCGACCTCCTACGAGCAGTACTTC.